The text below deals with one T cell receptor beta chain. This sample stems from a study of blood T cell repertoires in COVID-19. Study overall: Some COVID-19 samples were acute and others convalescent; all came from the United States, Italy and Spain. PBMCs, B-cell-depleted T cells, or T cells were the source of the cDNA or gDNA that made up the material.

Per the original methods: Amplification with reference gene primers provided the estimates of nucleated cell counts. Profiling relied on immunoSEQ multiplex PCR, and the TCRdb table lists in-frame clones only, not all of them. V, J and clone size reflect that table, while D and trimming were determined from the DNA. The data hold 150,000 to 200,000 clones, with roughly four fifths observed a single time. This CDR3 is 13 amino acids long. Germline lookup yields CDR1 SGHAT and CDR2 FQNNGV. The V end was cut by 6 bases, the J end by 4 bases, with 12 bases between. The rearrangement links TRBV11-2 to TRBJ2-5, with a possible D match to TRBD1 (6 bases). The sequencing sample was made of peripheral blood. This clonotype originated in a man aged 70-80 years who had recovered from COVID-19. This chain's CDR3 is CASSYQGRETQYF. CDR3 DNA sequence: TGTGCCAGCAGTTACCAGGGGAGAGAGACCCAGTACTTC.